The next 7 T cell receptor beta chains were all read from a single sample in a study of Graves' ophthalmopathy and Graves' hyperthyroidism. Transcripts of RNA were the source for amplifying TCR beta CDR3 regions. Investigators did first-round RT-PCR with HTBI primers, then second-round multiplex PCR. TCRdb recomputed calls from the multiplex PCR reads with MiXCR, one row per CDR3 protein. The sample contains about 160,000 distinct CDR3 sequences, less than 45% of which appear only once. Source material: peripheral blood. These receptors were collected from a woman in her thirties or forties with Graves' ophthalmopathy.

This clonotype was picked up many times. The DNA for the CDR3 is TGTGCCAGCAGCTCCCGGACAGGGAGGGAGACCCAGTACTTC. Protein: CASSSRTGRETQYF. The chain is built from TRBV7-2 and TRBJ2-5; 8 positions agree with TRBD1. V lost 4 bases, J lost 5 bases, and 6 bases stayed unmatched. The CDR3 contains 14 residues. CDR1 and CDR2 (germline): SGHTA, FQGNSA.

This clonotype was seen at least ten times. V is TRBV6-1 and J is TRBJ1-5; the D gene is possibly TRBD1 (5 bases). Between the trimmed V and J ends, which lost 3 bases and 2 bases, there was a span of 14 bases. CDR3 length: 16 amino acids. Germline V CDR1 and CDR2: MNHNS, SASEGT. The CDR3 coding sequence is TGTGCCAGCAGTGATGCGCAGGGTGGTGGCAATCAGCCCCAGCATTTT. Its translation is CASSDAQGGGNQPQHF.

This clonotype has at least ten counts. The V and J genes are TRBV24-1 and TRBJ2-5, with D hard to call. The V end was cut by 4 bases, the J end by 5 bases, with 13 bases between. The CDR3 sequence is 14 residues long. Germline CDR1 is KGHDR and CDR2 is SFDVKD. Written as DNA, the CDR3 is TGTGCCACCAGTGACCGCGACCGTCTGGAGACCCAGTACTTC. Residues: CATSDRDRLETQYF.

V is TRBV6-2 or TRBV6-3 and J is TRBJ2-5; TRBD2 matches 8 bases. Per germline, CDR1 MNHEY and CDR2 SVGEGT. The CDR3 length is 14 residues. With 7 bases clipped from V and 2 bases from J, the junction kept 6 bases outside the gene matches. CDR3 nucleotides: TGTGCCAGCAAACCACTAGCGGAACAAGAGACCCAGTACTTC. It translates to CASKPLAEQETQYF.

This clonotype was recorded many times. The chain combines TRBV28 with TRBJ1-2, with a weak D call TRBD1 (5 bases). The CDR3 covers 13 residues. The germline gives CDR1 MDHEN, CDR2 SYDVKM. V lost 6 bases and J 4 bases, leaving 12 bases between the germline ends. For the CDR3, the DNA is TGTGCCAGCAGCTCGGGGGACCCCTATGGCTACACCTTC. Encoded protein: CASSSGDPYGYTF.

In its sample, this clonotype was seen many times. This chain uses TRBV11-2 with TRBJ2-5; D unresolved. The germline CDR1 and CDR2 sequences are SGHAT and FQNNGV. The length of the CDR3 is 13 residues. V shed 0 bases and J shed 3 bases, with 5 bases lying between them. Written as DNA, the CDR3 is TGTGCCAGCAGCTTAGATTTGGAAGAGACCCAGTACTTC. Amino acids: CASSLDLEETQYF.

This clonotype has a count of ten or more. The gene calls are TRBV5-1 and TRBJ1-3, with D possibly matching TRBD1 (6 bases). V lost 0 bases and J 2 bases, leaving 6 bases between the germline ends. The CDR3 is 14 amino acids. CDR1 SGHRS and CDR2 YFSETQ come from the germline V gene. CDR3 coding DNA: TGCGCCAGCAGCTTGGGGACAGCTGGAAACACCATATATTTT. Amino acids: CASSLGTAGNTIYF. Variable domain in full (rest from reference TRBV5-1 and TRBJ1-3): KAGVTQTPRYLIKTRGQQVTLSCSPISGHRSVSWYQQTPGQGLQFLFEYFSETQRNKGNFPGRFSGRQFSNSRSEMNVSTLELGDSALYLCASSLGTAGNTIYFGEGSWLTVV.